These 2 T cell receptor beta chains were all obtained from the same sample, sequenced in a study of blood T cell repertoires in COVID-19. Sequencing was performed with immunoSEQ multiplex PCR; in TCRdb, only in-frame clones are kept and a portion is missing. The sample has about 160,000 clones, about 88% seen once. The sequencing input was peripheral blood. The receptors here all came from a woman aged 50 to 65 with COVID-19, enrolled during active disease.

The chain uses TRBV7-9 and TRBJ2-7; TRBD1 aligns across 9 bases. Germline V gene data show CDR1 as SEHNR and CDR2 as FQNEAQ (reference sequence). CDR3 length: 13 residues. Germline trimming cut 4 bases from V and 6 bases from J; bases unmatched to any gene: 4. As DNA, the CDR3 is TGTGCCAGCAGCTCAACAGGGGGCGGCGAGCAGTACTTC. This gives the protein CASSSTGGGEQYF.

Worth noting for this clone: The same CDR3 arises from other DNA sequences in this sample as well. This chain uses TRBV5-1 with TRBJ2-5; 8 positions agree with TRBD2. Trimming took 1 base from V and 2 from J; bases not matched to a gene: 4. The CDR3 is made up of 15 amino acids. Germline V gene lookup returns CDR1 SGHRS and CDR2 YFSETQ. The CDR3 DNA sequence: TGCGCCAGCAGCTTGTCGCGGGGGGATCAAGAGACCCAGTACTTC. This encodes CASSLSRGDQETQYF.